The 2 T cell receptor beta chains given below trace back to one sample, sequenced in a study of blood T cell repertoires in COVID-19 (dated by TCRdb to 2020 to 2021). The method behind the library was the immunoSEQ multiplex PCR assay. TCRdb holds this immuneACCESS table with in-frame rearrangements only. Some clones are missing; in checked studies, unresolved V genes explain under half, and the rest has no known cause. Within this sample are about 150,000 clones, with 75% to 85% of them counted one time only. Of the sample, roughly 0.52% falls within the top ten clones. Sequencing was carried out using peripheral blood. Source of these receptors: a man in his fifties or sixties with acute or convalescent COVID-19.

This clone was recorded a few times. The chain has TRBV5-1 and TRBJ1-1, with D maybe TRBD1 (5 bases). Trimming removed 4 bases at V and 2 bases at J, with 21 bases between. The germline V gene has CDR1 SGHRS and CDR2 YFSETQ. This CDR3 is 17 amino acids long. DNA for the CDR3: TGCGCCAGCAGCCTTACCATGGCATCGGGGGGAAACACTGAAGCTTTCTTT. Protein sequence: CASSLTMASGGNTEAFF.

This clone was found a few times. The V gene is TRBV5-4, the J gene TRBJ2-1; 10 bases line up with TRBD2. The CDR3 length is 15 residues. Germline V gene lookup returns CDR1 SGHNT and CDR2 YYREEE (reference sequence). The trim removed 0 bases at V and 6 bases at J, leaving 3 bases unmatched. CDR3 bases: TGTGCCAGCAGCTTGGCTAGCGGGGGCCCCAATGAGCAGTTCTTC. It is translated as CASSLASGGPNEQFF.